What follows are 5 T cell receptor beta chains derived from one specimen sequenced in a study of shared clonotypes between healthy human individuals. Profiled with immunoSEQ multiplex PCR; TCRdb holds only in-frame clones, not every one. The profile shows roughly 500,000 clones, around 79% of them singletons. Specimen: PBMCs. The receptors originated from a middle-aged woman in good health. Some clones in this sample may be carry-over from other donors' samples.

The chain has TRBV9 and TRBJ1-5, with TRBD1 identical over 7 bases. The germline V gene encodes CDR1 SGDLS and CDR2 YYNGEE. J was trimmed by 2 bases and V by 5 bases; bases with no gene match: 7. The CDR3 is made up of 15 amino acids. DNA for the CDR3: TGTGCCAGCAGTGAATACGGGACAGGCAATCAGCCCCAGCATTTT. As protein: CASSEYGTGNQPQHF. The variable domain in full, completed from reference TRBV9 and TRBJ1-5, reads DSGVTQTPKHLITATGQRVTLRCSPRSGDLSVYWYQQSLDQGLQFLIQYYNGEERAKGNILERFSAQQFPDLHSELNLSSLELGDSALYFCASSEYGTGNQPQHFGDGTRLSIL.

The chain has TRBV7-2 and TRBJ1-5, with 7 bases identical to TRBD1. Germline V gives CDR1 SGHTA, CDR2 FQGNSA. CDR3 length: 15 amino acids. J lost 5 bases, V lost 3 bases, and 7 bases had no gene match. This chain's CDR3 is CASSLQPGQYQPQHF. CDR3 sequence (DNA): TGTGCCAGCAGCTTGCAGCCGGGACAGTATCAGCCCCAGCATTTT.

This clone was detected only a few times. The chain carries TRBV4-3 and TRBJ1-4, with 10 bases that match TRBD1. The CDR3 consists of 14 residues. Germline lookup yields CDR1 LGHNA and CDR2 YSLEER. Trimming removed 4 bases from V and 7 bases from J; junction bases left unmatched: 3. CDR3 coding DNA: TGCGCCAGCAGCCGACAGGGGGCAGGTGAAAAACTGTTTTTT. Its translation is CASSRQGAGEKLFF.

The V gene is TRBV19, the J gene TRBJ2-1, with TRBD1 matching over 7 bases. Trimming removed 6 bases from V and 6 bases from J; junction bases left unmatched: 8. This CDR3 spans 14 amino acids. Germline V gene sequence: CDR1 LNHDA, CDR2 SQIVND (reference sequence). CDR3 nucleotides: TGTGCCAGTAGAGACAGGGATTCGGGCAATGAGCAGTTCTTC. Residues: CASRDRDSGNEQFF.

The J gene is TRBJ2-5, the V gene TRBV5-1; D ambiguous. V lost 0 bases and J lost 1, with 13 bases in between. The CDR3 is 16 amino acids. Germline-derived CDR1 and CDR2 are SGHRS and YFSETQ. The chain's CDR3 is CASSLAFRRAQETQYF. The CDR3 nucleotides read TGCGCCAGCAGCTTGGCGTTCAGACGGGCCCAAGAGACCCAGTACTTC.